A selection of T cell receptor beta chains follows, all from one sample in a study of immune evolution from preneoplasia to lung adenocarcinoma. Generated by immunoSEQ multiplex PCR, the TCRdb table keeps only in-frame clones and is missing some. The sample includes about 3,800 clones, approximately 84% of them seen just once. The sample was FFPE adjacent normal lung tissue. The receptors were sampled from a person between 65 and 80 years old with lung adenocarcinoma. The CDR3 runs from the conserved cysteine through the conserved F or W. D genes are given only for firm matches. Clone sizes are given selectively: once, few, many, or a class where the clone is expanded.

J,V,size,D,CDR3,DNA
TRBJ2-1,TRBV10-3,.,TRBD1,CAISGGQDTMEQFF,TGTGCCATCAGTGGGGGACAGGACACAATGGAGCAGTTCTTC
TRBJ2-3,TRBV5-1,.,.,CASRGRGRGTDTQYF,TGCGCCAGCCGGGGGAGGGGGCGCGGCACAGATACGCAGTATTTT
TRBJ1-3,TRBV28,.,.,CASIRISGNTIYF,TGTGCCAGCATACGGATCTCTGGAAACACCATATATTTT
TRBJ2-7,TRBV5-6,.,.,CASSLPTAYEQYF,TGTGCCAGCAGCTTGCCGACAGCCTACGAGCAGTACTTC
TRBJ2-7,TRBV12-5,.,TRBD2,CASGLVYPGRDEQYF,TGTGCTAGTGGTTTGGTTTACCCCGGGAGGGACGAGCAGTACTTC
TRBJ2-5,TRBV5-1,once,.,CASSFEGRRETQYF,TGCGCCAGCAGCTTCGAGGGGAGGAGGGAGACCCAGTACTTC
TRBJ2-7,TRBV5-6,.,.,CASSRTGPRAYEQYF,TGTGCCAGCAGCCGAACTGGACCGAGGGCCTACGAGCAGTACTTC
TRBJ2-1,TRBV7-9,.,TRBD1,CASTQGQGAREQFF,TGTGCCAGCACCCAGGGCCAGGGGGCGCGTGAGCAGTTCTTC
TRBJ2-7,TRBV4-1,.,TRBD1,CASSKLGQVSSYEQYF,TGCGCCAGCAGCAAGCTGGGACAGGTGTCCTCCTACGAGCAGTACTTC
TRBJ1-1,TRBV6-1,.,.,CATSRRFTEAFF,TGTGCCACGAGTCGTAGGTTCACTGAAGCTTTCTTT
TRBJ1-1,TRBV30,few,.,CAWKQNTEAFF,TGTGCCTGGAAGCAGAACACTGAAGCTTTCTTT
TRBJ2-7,TRBV5-8,once,.,CASSRGLPYEQYF,TGTGCCAGCAGCCGCGGACTACCCTACGAGCAGTACTTC
TRBJ2-7,TRBV6-1,.,TRBD1,CASSEALAGGYEQYF,TGTGCCAGCAGTGAAGCCCTGGCAGGGGGCTACGAGCAGTACTTC
TRBJ1-2,TRBV6-1,.,TRBD1,CASSELQGGQGAQGYTF,TGTGCCAGCAGTGAACTCCAAGGGGGACAGGGGGCACAAGGCTACACCTTC
TRBJ1-1,TRBV6-5,.,.,CASRGGGHETFF,TGTGCCAGCAGGGGGGGAGGCCATGAAACTTTCTTT
TRBJ2-7,TRBV28,.,.,CASSLRTQPYEQYF,TGTGCCAGCAGTTTGAGGACGCAACCCTACGAGCAGTACTTC
TRBJ2-7,TRBV27,.,.,CASSLRRDRQSPYEQYF,TGTGCCAGCAGTTTAAGGAGGGATAGACAGAGCCCCTACGAGCAGTACTTC
TRBJ2-3,TRBV6-6,few,TRBD2,CASSYSEREQSDTQYF,TGTGCCAGCAGTTACTCGGAGCGGGAGCAGTCAGATACGCAGTATTTT
TRBJ2-3,TRBV30,.,TRBD2,CAWSVLAGFGTDTQYF,TGTGCCTGGAGTGTACTAGCGGGATTTGGCACAGATACGCAGTATTTT
TRBJ2-3,TRBV5-4,.,TRBD2,CASSYSGGGDTQYF,TGTGCCAGCAGCTATAGCGGGGGAGGGGATACGCAGTATTTT
TRBJ2-7,TRBV19,.,TRBD1,CASRWGTGAYEQYF,TGTGCCAGTAGATGGGGGACAGGGGCTTACGAGCAGTACTTC
TRBJ1-1,TRBV18,.,.,CASSAGVMNTEAFF,TGTGCCAGCTCAGCAGGGGTCATGAACACTGAAGCTTTCTTT
TRBJ2-3,TRBV18,.,TRBD2,CASSRTSIGTDTQYF,TGTGCCAGCTCAAGGACTAGCATAGGCACAGATACGCAGTATTTT
TRBJ2-6,TRBV7-8,.,TRBD1,CASSLGLGMDRSGANVLTF,TGTGCCAGCAGCTTAGGACTGGGGATGGACAGGTCTGGGGCCAACGTCCTGACTTTC
TRBJ2-7,TRBV5-1,.,.,CASSPLGRDQGYF,TGCGCCAGCAGCCCTTTAGGCAGGGACCAGGGGTACTTC
TRBJ1-5,TRBV30,.,.,CAWSSQYNQPQHF,TGTGCCTGGAGTAGCCAGTACAATCAGCCCCAGCATTTT
TRBJ2-7,TRBV5-1,few,.,CASSFTADYEQYF,TGCGCCAGCAGCTTTACGGCTGACTACGAGCAGTACTTC
TRBJ2-1,TRBV6-5,.,TRBD2,CASSYTATSGDNEQFF,TGTGCCAGCAGTTACACCGCGACTAGCGGGGACAATGAGCAGTTCTTC
TRBJ1-1,TRBV7-8,.,.,CASSLVDRLNTEAFF,TGTGCCAGCAGCTTAGTGGACAGACTGAACACTGAAGCTTTCTTT
TRBJ2-1,TRBV2,.,TRBD2,CASSGSGGGGEQFF,TGTGCCAGCAGTGGGAGCGGGGGGGGTGGTGAGCAGTTCTTC
TRBJ2-1,TRBV30,.,TRBD2,CAWSKGLASNEQFF,TGTGCCTGGAGTAAGGGACTAGCGAGTAATGAGCAGTTCTTC
TRBJ2-1,TRBV25-1,.,TRBD2,CASSETGGSYNEQFF,TGTGCCAGCAGTGAAACGGGAGGTTCCTACAATGAGCAGTTCTTC
TRBJ2-5,TRBV6-1,.,.,CASSAAQRQTQYF,TGTGCCAGCAGCGCGGCTCAAAGGCAGACCCAGTACTTC
TRBJ2-1,TRBV11-3,few,TRBD2,CASSLSSGSDEQFF,TGTGCCAGCAGCTTATCTAGCGGGAGCGATGAGCAGTTCTTC
TRBJ2-5,TRBV6-6,.,.,CASSFGTEYQETQYF,TGTGCCAGCAGTTTTGGGACGGAGTACCAAGAGACCCAGTACTTC
TRBJ2-7,TRBV7-9,.,.,CASRDTLTYEQYF,TGTGCCTCCAGGGACACCCTAACCTACGAGCAGTACTTC
TRBJ2-7,TRBV30,.,TRBD1,CAQTGIRDEQYF,TGTGCCCAGACAGGGATTAGGGACGAGCAGTACTTC
TRBJ1-1,TRBV6-5,few,.,CASSGDTEAFF,TGTGCCAGCAGTGGGGACACTGAAGCTTTCTTT
TRBJ2-7,TRBV6-1,once,.,CASSWVLTEQYF,TGTGCCAGCAGTTGGGTGCTCACAGAGCAGTACTTC
TRBJ2-1,TRBV12-2,.,.,CASRFGLAAYNEQFF,TGTGCAAGTCGCTTCGGACTAGCGGCGTACAATGAGCAGTTCTTC